The 23 T cell receptor beta chains reported below all come from one sample, sequenced in a study of technical replicates of blood from a few donors (dated by TCRdb to 2016 to 2017). Library preparation was by the immunoSEQ multiplex PCR assay. The table comes from immuneACCESS by way of TCRdb, which keeps in-frame sequences with V and J called. Part of the clones is missing from these tables; in studies checked, under half for an unresolved V gene and the rest for unknown reasons. Counted in this sample were around 85,000 clones; roughly 94% of them appeared once. The ten largest make up over 0.2% of the sample. Sample: T cells isolated from PBMCs. The source of these receptors is a human donor in good health.

This chain links TRBV29-1 with TRBJ2-7; 9 bases line up with TRBD2. From germline, CDR1 is SQVTM and CDR2 ANQGSEA. J gave up 6 bases and V 3 bases, and 9 bases lay outside the gene matches. The CDR3 spans 14 residues. This chain's CDR3 is CSVEGGRASREQYF. In nucleotides, the CDR3 is TGCAGCGTTGAGGGCGGGAGGGCCTCCCGCGAGCAGTACTTC.

This chain connects TRBV29-1 to TRBJ2-3; TRBD2 aligns across 10 bases. J lost 2 bases, V lost 6 bases, and 8 bases had no gene match. The CDR3 totals 15 residues. CDR1 and CDR2 from the germline V gene are SQVTM and ANQGSEA. This CDR3 is CSVEPGLAYTDTQYF. CDR3 bases: TGCAGCGTAGAGCCGGGACTAGCGTACACAGATACGCAGTATTTT.

This chain connects TRBV6-4 to TRBJ2-1, with 7 bases matching TRBD2. J lost 5 bases, V lost 3 bases, and 7 bases had no gene match. Germline assignment: CDR1 MRHNA and CDR2 SNTAGT. This CDR3 region has 15 residues. The CDR3 is CASSDSSGIHNEQFF. The CDR3 DNA reads as TGTGCCAGCAGTGATTCTAGCGGAATCCACAATGAGCAGTTCTTC.

The chain carries TRBV6-6 and TRBJ1-2; D may be TRBD1 (6 bases). V dropped 2 bases and J dropped 4 bases, with 11 bases sitting between them. This CDR3 has 14 residues. In germline, CDR1 is MNHNY, CDR2 SVGAGI (reference sequence). CDR3 DNA: TGTGCCAGCAGTTACCCGACAGGAGTCTATGGCTACACCTTC. Residues: CASSYPTGVYGYTF.

The chain joins TRBV5-5 to TRBJ1-4; D unresolved. Trimming pared 4 bases from V and 0 bases from J, leaving 10 bases between. This CDR3 contains 15 residues. CDR1 is SGHKS and CDR2 is YYEKEE in the germline V gene (reference sequence). CDR3 nucleotide sequence: TGTGCCAGCAGCCTGCAACTAACAACTAATGAAAAACTGTTTTTT. Translating gives CASSLQLTTNEKLFF.

The V gene is TRBV4-1, the J gene TRBJ1-3; the D is unclear. This CDR3 is built from 14 residues. V was trimmed by 2 bases and J by 7 bases, leaving 12 bases between them. The germline gives CDR1 MGHRA, CDR2 YSYEKL. The CDR3 coding sequence is TGCGCCAGCAGCCAACGAGAGGAGTCCAACACCATATATTTT. Protein sequence: CASSQREESNTIYF.

CDR3 sequence reads: CASSKGLSYEQYF. DNA for the CDR3: TGTGCCAGCAGTAAGGGGTTATCCTACGAGCAGTACTTC. V usage is TRBV5-6 and J usage is TRBJ2-7; possibly TRBD1 for D (5 bases). The V end lost 5 bases, the J end lost 1 base, and 10 bases lay between the germline ends. Germline values: CDR1 SGHDT, CDR2 YYEEEE. There are 13 residues in the CDR3.

This chain links TRBV5-1 with TRBJ2-3, with TRBD2 matching 16 bases. Germline V lookup: CDR1 SGHRS, CDR2 YFSETQ. This CDR3 has 17 amino acids. V was clipped by 3 bases and J by 1 base; unmatched bases: 2. The CDR3 loop reads CASSSGTSGRGTDTQYF. CDR3 DNA: TGCGCCAGCAGCTCAGGGACTAGCGGGAGGGGCACAGATACGCAGTATTTT.

This clone has only one observation. This sequence joins TRBV6-1 and TRBJ1-6, with no clear D. Germline CDR1 MNHNS, CDR2 SASEGT. V was shortened by 6 bases and J by 0 bases, with 9 bases between the two germline ends. The CDR3 length is 15 residues. Here the CDR3 DNA reads TGTGCCAGCAGGACTGCTCGCTCCTATAATTCACCCCTCCACTTT. It codes for CASRTARSYNSPLHF.

The chain combines TRBV5-6 with TRBJ2-1, with D perhaps matching TRBD2 (6 bases). The CDR3 contains 18 residues. Germline values: CDR1 SGHDT, CDR2 YYEEEE. The V end lost 0 bases, the J end lost 3 bases, and 19 bases lay between the germline ends. The CDR3 bases are TGTGCCAGCAGCTTGGACATTAATAGCGGTGATTTCTACAATGAGCAGTTCTTC. This gives the protein CASSLDINSGDFYNEQFF.

The genes are TRBV2 and TRBJ2-7, with a tentative D call TRBD2 (6 bases). The length of the CDR3 is 16 residues. CDR1 is SNHLY, CDR2 FYNNEI, per germline. Between the trimmed V and J ends, which lost 8 bases and 2 bases, there was a span of 22 bases. In DNA, the CDR3 is TGTGCCAGCTCCCAAAGTTCGGCGGGGAACACCTACGAGCAGTACTTC. Its translation is CASSQSSAGNTYEQYF.

This clone was detected only once. The genes are TRBV19 and TRBJ2-7; 8 positions match TRBD2. The trim removed 1 base at V and 7 bases at J, leaving 6 bases unmatched. Looked up from germline, CDR1 is LNHDA and CDR2 is SQIVND (reference sequence). The CDR3 consists of 14 residues. CDR3 nucleotide sequence: TGTGCCAGTAGTATAGGTGGACTAGCCGGGGAGCAGTACTTC. It codes for CASSIGGLAGEQYF.

The chain recombines TRBV5-5 with TRBJ2-1, with 9 nucleotides matching TRBD2. CDR3 size: 17 residues. In germline, CDR1 is SGHKS, CDR2 YYEKEE (reference sequence). The V segment lost 0 bases and the J segment 0 bases; nucleotides outside the gene matches: 4. For the CDR3, the DNA is TGTGCCAGCAGCTTGGGACTAGCGGAAAGCTCCTACAATGAGCAGTTCTTC. Protein: CASSLGLAESSYNEQFF.

The chain joins TRBV4-1 to TRBJ1-2, with 7 bases lining up with TRBD1. The CDR3 contains 15 residues. The V and J ends lost 4 bases and 5 bases, in that order; junction bases with no gene match: 10. Germline CDR1 and CDR2: MGHRA and YSYEKL. In nucleotides, the CDR3 is TGCGCCAGCAGCCCCCCCCGGACAGGTTCTTATGGCTACACCTTC. Translation gives CASSPPRTGSYGYTF.

J is TRBJ2-3 and V is TRBV5-1, with D possibly TRBD2 on 5 matching bases. Trimming cost V 3 bases and J 6 bases, with 20 bases left between them. Germline V CDR1 and CDR2: SGHRS, YFSETQ. The CDR3 is 16 residues long. The CDR3: CASSSVWEPRPDTQYF. CDR3 DNA: TGCGCCAGCAGCTCGGTTTGGGAGCCCCGGCCCGATACGCAGTATTTT.

V usage is TRBV5-1 and J usage is TRBJ2-1, with TRBD2 identical over 8 bases. The trim removed 0 bases at V and 4 bases at J, leaving 12 bases unmatched. CDR3 size: 18 residues. Germline V gives CDR1 SGHRS, CDR2 YFSETQ. The CDR3 loop reads CASSLGGILAALYNEQFF. CDR3 sequence (DNA): TGCGCCAGCAGCTTGGGGGGTATACTAGCGGCTCTTTACAATGAGCAGTTCTTC.

The V call is TRBV7-9, the J call TRBJ1-2; no definite D call. Germline CDR1 SEHNR, CDR2 FQNEAQ (reference sequence). The CDR3 runs to 16 residues. Trimming shortened V by 1 base and J by 3 bases, and 15 bases separated the two germline ends. CDR3 nucleotide sequence: TGTGCCAGCAGCTTAGTGGGAGCCCAATCGCACTATGGCTACACCTTC. As protein: CASSLVGAQSHYGYTF.

The rearrangement uses TRBV9 and TRBJ2-1; possible D gene TRBD2, 6 bases. The V end lost 1 base, the J end lost 8 bases, and 13 bases lay between the germline ends. The CDR3 covers 14 residues. Looked up from germline, CDR1 is SGDLS and CDR2 is YYNGEE. CDR3 DNA sequence: TGTGCCAGCAGCGTAAGCGGAGGGTTCCATGAGCAGTTCTTC. Protein sequence: CASSVSGGFHEQFF.

V and J are TRBV7-3 and TRBJ1-1, with 7 nucleotides matching TRBD1. Trimming cost V 5 bases and J 3 bases; bases outside gene matches: 3. CDR3 length: 13 amino acids. Germline V gives CDR1 SGHTA, CDR2 FQGTGA. For the CDR3, the DNA is TGTGCCAGCAGCCTCAGGGGGGACACTGAAGCTTTCTTT. Its translation is CASSLRGDTEAFF.

The J gene is TRBJ1-2, the V gene TRBV6-1, with D unresolved. Trimming shortened V by 4 bases and J by 0 bases, and 9 bases separated the two germline ends. Germline V gives CDR1 MNHNS, CDR2 SASEGT. The CDR3 runs to 14 residues. As DNA, the CDR3 is TGTGCCAGCAGTGGGGCATCTACTAACTATGGCTACACCTTC. Its translation is CASSGASTNYGYTF.

CDR3 sequence (DNA): TGTGCCAGCAGCCAAGTTCAAGGGAGGATCGGCGAGCAGTACTTC. Translated: CASSQVQGRIGEQYF. The gene calls are TRBV14 and TRBJ2-7; possibly TRBD2 for D (6 bases). This CDR3 has 15 residues. Germline CDR1 SGHDN, CDR2 FVKESK. Trimming took 1 base from V and 6 from J, leaving 16 bases between them.

The chain couples TRBV5-6 to TRBJ2-7; D might be TRBD1 (5 bases). The CDR3 extends over 15 amino acids. Germline CDR1 is SGHDT and CDR2 is YYEEEE. V was pared by 4 bases and J by 2 bases, with 16 bases between. The CDR3 reads CASSLGRRVTYEQYF. In DNA form, the CDR3 reads TGTGCCAGCAGCCTAGGGCGCAGGGTGACCTACGAGCAGTACTTC.

The chain recombines TRBV27 with TRBJ2-7; 9 nucleotides align to TRBD2. Germline V gene lookup returns CDR1 MNHEY and CDR2 SMNVEV (reference sequence). CDR3 length: 15 amino acids. V was clipped by 3 bases and J by 2 bases; unmatched bases: 5. CDR3 residues: CASSFQREATYEQYF. As DNA, the CDR3 is TGTGCCAGCAGTTTTCAGCGGGAGGCGACCTACGAGCAGTACTTC.